The 30 T cell receptor beta chains below all came from one sample that was sequenced in a study of T-cell reconstitution after alpha-beta-depleted transplantation in children. TCRbeta library preparation incorporated unique molecular identifiers. TCRdb reprocessed the PCR reads with MiXCR, giving one entry per CDR3 protein. This table has around 230,000 distinct CDR3 sequences, around a sixth appearing once. Source: PBMCs, mostly from graft donor cells, taken 360 days after TCRalphabeta/CD19-depleted stem cell transplant. All receptors come from a male patient between 2 and 15 years old who had a stem cell transplant for acute lymphoblastic leukemia, so the T cells may come from the graft donor.

The chain carries TRBV3-1 and TRBJ2-7; the D gene is possibly TRBD1 (5 bases). There are 13 residues in the CDR3. CDR1 is LGHDT, CDR2 YNNKEL, per germline (reference sequence). The V end was cut by 2 bases, the J end by 5 bases, with 10 bases between. The CDR3 protein is CASSQILGDEQYF. Here the CDR3 DNA reads TGTGCCAGCAGCCAAATTCTAGGGGACGAGCAGTACTTC.

The V call is TRBV10-2, the J call TRBJ2-5; 8 positions agree with TRBD1. This CDR3 has 16 residues. Germline CDR1 and CDR2: WSHSY and SAAADI. Trimming cost V 4 bases and J 4 bases; bases outside gene matches: 11. The CDR3, as DNA: TGCGCCAGCAGTGTCGAGGGGCAGGGGGCCCGAGAGACCCAGTACTTC. Protein sequence: CASSVEGQGARETQYF.

The chain recombines TRBV5-1 with TRBJ1-1, with 7 bases matching TRBD1. Germline trimming cut 4 bases from V and 1 base from J; bases unmatched to any gene: 7. This CDR3 is 15 amino acids long. CDR1 and CDR2 from the germline V gene are SGHRS and YFSETQ. Here the CDR3 reads CASSLRGMGNTEAFF. DNA of the CDR3: TGCGCCAGCAGCCTCAGGGGGATGGGGAACACTGAAGCTTTCTTT.

This clonotype has just a few counts. This chain links TRBV19 with TRBJ2-2; TRBD2 aligns across 7 bases. This CDR3 comprises 17 residues. V was clipped by 3 bases and J by 0 bases; unmatched bases: 7. The V gene's germline CDR1 is LNHDA and CDR2 SQIVND (reference sequence). The CDR3 DNA is TGTGCCAGTAGTATTTTAGGCGGGGGTGCGAACACCGGGGAGCTGTTTTTT. Protein sequence: CASSILGGGANTGELFF.

This clonotype turned up a few times. The chain joins TRBV7-2 to TRBJ2-3, with 7 bases identical to TRBD1. This CDR3 contains 15 residues. V trimming: 1 base; J trimming: 0 bases; junction bases outside the gene matches: 1. CDR1 and CDR2 from the germline V gene are SGHTA and FQGNSA. The CDR3 reads CASSLDRGSTDTQYF. The DNA for the CDR3 is TGTGCCAGCAGCTTAGACAGGGGAAGCACAGATACGCAGTATTTT.

The chain recombines TRBV5-1 with TRBJ2-1, with 10 bases aligning to TRBD2. This CDR3 is built from 15 residues. V dropped 7 bases and J dropped 6; count of bases not matched to a gene: 10. Germline V gene lookup returns CDR1 SGHRS and CDR2 YFSETQ. CDR3 loop: CASGSEGLATNEQFF. For the CDR3, the DNA is TGCGCCAGCGGATCCGAGGGACTAGCGACCAATGAGCAGTTCTTC.

The chain joins TRBV5-5 to TRBJ2-2; TRBD2 agrees at 9 bases. J gave up 6 bases and V 2 bases, and 8 bases lay outside the gene matches. Looked up from germline, CDR1 is SGHKS and CDR2 is YYEKEE (reference sequence). CDR3 length: 16 amino acids. CDR3 loop: CASSFGGLASAGELFF. DNA for the CDR3: TGTGCCAGCAGCTTTGGAGGACTAGCGTCCGCCGGGGAGCTGTTTTTT.

This sequence joins TRBV12-3 or TRBV12-4 and TRBJ2-1; maybe TRBD2 (5 bases). There are 13 residues in the CDR3. V was shortened by 6 bases and J by 6 bases, with 12 bases between the two germline ends. In DNA, the CDR3 is TGTGCCAGCAGCCCGCAGCGGAGCAATGAGCAGTTCTTC. Protein sequence: CASSPQRSNEQFF.

The chain has TRBV5-1 and TRBJ2-7; D is perhaps TRBD1 (6 bases). V gave up 2 bases and J gave up 7 bases, with 25 bases separating them. There are 17 residues in the CDR3. From germline, CDR1 is SGHRS and CDR2 YFSETQ. The CDR3 protein is CASSLNKDRSNYKEQYF. The CDR3 nucleotides are TGCGCCAGCAGCTTAAACAAAGACAGGTCCAACTACAAGGAGCAGTACTTC.

This clonotype showed up just a few times. The chain is built from TRBV6-1 and TRBJ2-3, with 7 positions matching TRBD1. Trimming cost V 4 bases and J 2 bases; bases outside gene matches: 3. The CDR3 sequence is 14 residues long. CDR1 and CDR2 from the germline V gene are MNHNS and SASEGT. Here the CDR3 reads CASSGGQATDTQYF. The DNA for the CDR3 is TGTGCCAGCAGTGGTGGACAGGCCACAGATACGCAGTATTTT.

This clonotype has only a few counts. This chain joins TRBV10-3 and TRBJ1-1; no clear D. Deletions cut 2 bases from V and 2 bases from J, with 6 bases between. There are 13 residues in the CDR3. Germline V gene data show CDR1 as ENHRY and CDR2 as SYGVKD. The CDR3 spells CAISETTNTEAFF. The DNA of the CDR3 is TGTGCCATCAGTGAGACCACCAACACTGAAGCTTTCTTT.

This chain uses TRBV4-2 with TRBJ2-6; D is ambiguous. The V end was cut by 0 bases, the J end by 4 bases, with 10 bases between. There are 16 residues in the CDR3. Looked up from germline, CDR1 is LGHNA and CDR2 is YNFKEQ. The CDR3, as DNA: TGTGCCAGCAGCCAAGATTTCGCCGCAGGGGCCAACGTCCTGACTTTC. Protein product: CASSQDFAAGANVLTF.

The chain joins TRBV10-3 to TRBJ2-7; a weak D match, TRBD1 (6 bases). The length of the CDR3 is 17 residues. V lost 4 bases and J 1 base, leaving 20 bases between the germline ends. The germline gives CDR1 ENHRY, CDR2 SYGVKD. The CDR3 DNA follows: TGTGCCATCAGTGGAGGGGGAAGACAGAAAGCATCCTACGAGCAGTACTTC. This codes for CAISGGGRQKASYEQYF.

This clonotype has just a few counts. The chain links TRBV12-3 or TRBV12-4 to TRBJ2-7; D ambiguous. The ends were cut back, 4 bases at V and 5 bases at J, with 15 bases in the middle. The CDR3 consists of 14 residues. This CDR3 reads CASSSLNLFDEQYF. The CDR3 DNA sequence: TGTGCCAGCAGTTCCCTCAATCTCTTCGACGAGCAGTACTTC.

This clonotype was detected a few times. The chain has TRBV20-1 and TRBJ2-1; D is unclear. V gave up 3 bases and J gave up 4 bases, with 4 bases separating them. This CDR3 region has 11 residues. Germline lookup yields CDR1 DFQATT and CDR2 SNEGSKA (reference sequence). The CDR3: CSARDYNEQFF. The CDR3 DNA sequence: TGCAGTGCTAGGGATTACAATGAGCAGTTCTTC.

V and J are TRBV27 and TRBJ1-2; possible D gene TRBD1, 5 bases. CDR3 length: 15 residues. The germline CDR1 and CDR2 sequences are MNHEY and SMNVEV (reference sequence). Trimming took 0 bases from V and 4 from J, leaving 12 bases between them. CDR3 nucleotide sequence: TGTGCCAGCAGTTTATCCCAGGGACCGACCTATGGCTACACCTTC. This gives the protein CASSLSQGPTYGYTF.

The chain uses TRBV10-3 and TRBJ2-5; D remains ambiguous. V was shortened by 2 bases and J by 4 bases, with 8 bases between the two germline ends. The CDR3 length is 13 residues. Germline CDR1 is ENHRY and CDR2 is SYGVKD. DNA of the CDR3: TGTGCCATCAGTGAGAAGGGCGGAGAGACCCAGTACTTC. The encoded protein is CAISEKGGETQYF.

The J gene is TRBJ2-1, the V gene TRBV6-2 or TRBV6-3; TRBD1 agrees at 8 bases. The CDR3 has 15 amino acids. V gave up 0 bases and J gave up 8 bases; unmatched junction bases: 6. Germline V CDR1 and CDR2: MNHEY, SVGEGT. DNA of the CDR3: TGTGCCAGCAGTTACTCCGGACAGGGTAAGGATGAGCAGTTCTTC. This gives the protein CASSYSGQGKDEQFF.

This clonotype was seen ten or more times. V and J are TRBV29-1 and TRBJ1-2; D perhaps matches TRBD1 (6 bases). The CDR3 totals 13 residues. Germline CDR1 and CDR2: SQVTM and ANQGSEA. V was cut by 6 bases and J by 8 bases, with 19 bases left in between. The CDR3 DNA sequence: TGCAGCGTGTACAGGGAAAACCGGGGAGGCTACACCTTC. This encodes CSVYRENRGGYTF. Together with reference TRBV29-1 and TRBJ1-2, the CDR3 gives the full variable domain: SAVISQKPSRDICQRGTSLTIQCQVDSQVTMMFWYRQQPGQSLTLIATANQGSEATYESGFVIDKFPISRPNLTFSTLTVSNMSPEDSSIYLCSVYRENRGGYTFGSGTRLTVV.

In its sample, this clonotype was seen a few times. V and J are TRBV7-9 and TRBJ2-5; D possibly corresponds to TRBD1 (6 bases). Germline CDR1 reads SEHNR; CDR2 reads FQNEAQ (reference sequence). V was clipped by 8 bases and J by 3 bases, with 19 bases between them. This CDR3 contains 15 residues. The CDR3 nucleotides are TGTGCCAGCGGACCAGGGGAGACAGAAAAAGAGACCCAGTACTTC. It translates to CASGPGETEKETQYF.

This clonotype was detected only a few times. The chain recombines TRBV12-3 or TRBV12-4 with TRBJ1-1; a possible D gene is TRBD1 (5 bases). The CDR3 loop spans 16 amino acids. Between the trimmed V and J ends, which lost 2 bases and 2 bases, there was a span of 15 bases. The chain's CDR3 is CASSLRGERPNTEAFF. The CDR3 DNA reads as TGTGCCAGCAGTTTACGGGGCGAGAGGCCTAACACTGAAGCTTTCTTT.

The V gene is TRBV29-1, the J gene TRBJ2-5; 8 nucleotides agree with TRBD2. The CDR3 covers 16 residues. CDR1 and CDR2 from the germline V gene are SQVTM and ANQGSEA. The V gene end was trimmed by 0 bases and the J gene end by 2 bases; junction bases not matched to a gene: 8. CDR3 residues: CSVEDYTSGFQETQYF. In DNA form, the CDR3 reads TGCAGCGTTGAAGATTACACTAGCGGTTTTCAAGAGACCCAGTACTTC.

The genes are TRBV7-6 and TRBJ2-7; no reliable D call. This CDR3 spans 15 amino acids. Germline V lookup: CDR1 SGHVS, CDR2 FNYEAQ. Trimming took 0 bases from V and 5 from J, leaving 14 bases between them. CDR3 in amino acids: CASSLAGFLSHEQYF. The CDR3 nucleotides are TGTGCCAGCAGCTTAGCAGGATTTTTAAGCCACGAGCAGTACTTC.

The genes are TRBV24-1 and TRBJ1-2; no clear D gene. The germline V and J ends were trimmed by 3 bases and 3 bases, with 7 bases remaining between them. Germline V lookup: CDR1 KGHDR, CDR2 SFDVKD. CDR3 size: 13 residues. DNA of the CDR3: TGTGCCACCAGTGATGGGAGGGACTATGGCTACACCTTC. Translation gives CATSDGRDYGYTF.

The rearrangement uses TRBV4-1 and TRBJ2-2; 9 positions agree with TRBD1. This CDR3 contains 15 residues. The J segment lost 10 bases and the V segment lost 5 bases, leaving 11 bases of the junction unmatched. Looked up from germline, CDR1 is MGHRA and CDR2 is YSYEKL. DNA for the CDR3: TGCGCCAGCAGCTCCGCGGGACAGGGTAAACCGGAGCTGTTTTTT. Translated, it gives CASSSAGQGKPELFF.

The chain carries TRBV12-3 or TRBV12-4 and TRBJ1-1; D unclear. Between the trimmed V and J ends, which lost 4 bases and 1 base, there was a span of 7 bases. CDR3 size: 13 residues. CDR3 sequence (DNA): TGTGCCAGCAGTTCCCAGGAGAACACTGAAGCTTTCTTT. It is translated as CASSSQENTEAFF.

The chain recombines TRBV10-3 with TRBJ1-6; possible D gene TRBD1, 5 bases. The CDR3 has 15 amino acids. CDR1 ENHRY and CDR2 SYGVKD come from the germline V gene. V was trimmed by 6 bases and J by 8 bases, leaving 17 bases between them. The CDR3 sequence: CAISPGTLEDSPLHF. In DNA form, the CDR3 reads TGTGCCATCAGCCCCGGGACGTTGGAGGATTCACCCCTCCACTTT.

The chain joins TRBV28 to TRBJ2-5; the match to TRBD2 covers 9 bases. V lost 3 bases to trimming and J lost 1 base; unmatched junction nucleotides: 9. CDR3 length: 17 amino acids. Germline CDR1 is MDHEN and CDR2 is SYDVKM. The CDR3 region is CASSFFFGLATQETQYF. CDR3 sequence (DNA): TGTGCCAGCAGTTTCTTTTTTGGACTAGCGACCCAAGAGACCCAGTACTTC. Based on the CDR3 plus reference TRBV28 and TRBJ2-5, the full variable domain is DVKVTQSSRYLVKRTGEKVFLECVQDMDHENMFWYRQDPGLGLRLIYFSYDVKMKEKGDIPEGYSVSREKKERFSLILESASTNQTSMYLCASSFFFGLATQETQYFGPGTRLLVL.

The genes are TRBV6-2 or TRBV6-3 and TRBJ2-7, with D possibly TRBD1 on 6 matching bases. Per germline, CDR1 MNHEY and CDR2 SVGEGT. The CDR3 contains 14 residues. Trimming cost V 7 bases and J 0 bases, with 13 bases left between them. The CDR3, as DNA: TGTGCCAGCATTGGCAGGGGAAGCTCCTACGAGCAGTACTTC. Residues: CASIGRGSSYEQYF.

The genes are TRBV5-1 and TRBJ2-7, with 9 bases matching TRBD1. CDR1 is SGHRS, CDR2 YFSETQ, per germline. Unmatched junction bases numbered 4, after V lost 4 bases and J lost 5 bases. The CDR3 length is 13 residues. CDR3 nucleotide sequence: TGCGCCAGCAGCCCCCGGGACAGGGACGAGCAGTACTTC. It specifies CASSPRDRDEQYF.